Listed here is a single T cell receptor beta chain. Its antigen is still unknown. No quality values exist for individual bases; no much larger clone is one base distant. The immunoSEQ Assay, a bias-controlled multiplex PCR, was used to amplify TCRbeta CDR3 regions from genomic DNA. As for the original processing: Within the assay, amplification of reference gene primers was used to estimate how many nucleated cells each sample contained. Sequence reads were collapsed and filtered to measure the absolute abundance of every unique TCRbeta CDR3 rearrangement. For each sample, productive Simpson clonality was calculated as the square root of Simpson's diversity index over productive rearrangements. TCRdb retrieved this table from immuneACCESS and kept in-frame rearrangements only. Not all clones are present; in checked studies, unresolved V genes account for under half, and no reason is known for the remainder. Clone size and the V and J calls come from that table; the DNA yielded D and trimming. This sample lists around 140,000 clones; around 84% were detected once. The ten largest account for roughly 2.6% of the sample.

According to the germline V gene (reference sequence), CDR1 reads SGHNT and CDR2 reads YYREEE. From the cysteine up to the phenylalanine, the CDR3 has a length of 14 residues. Just CDR3 DNA is preserved here, 42 bases in frame from base 1. The junction shows trimming of 4 bases on V and 4 bases on J, plus 14 bases between the germline ends. The collaborating institutions used their own protocols to collect whole blood in K2EDTA tubes. For TCRbeta analysis, collaborator samples were shipped as frozen whole blood, as isolated PBMCs, or as DNA extracted from either sample type. These data are taken from a study of blood T cell repertoires in COVID-19 (dated by TCRdb to between 2020 and 2021). Context from the whole study: Samples from collaborators originated in the United States, Italy and Spain and spanned both the acute and convalescent phases of COVID-19. The prospective study material was composed of cDNA or gDNA derived from T cells, B-cell-depleted T cells, or PBMCs. Deeply sampled blood TCRbeta repertoires from subjects exposed to, actively infected with, or recovered from COVID-19 were included in the dataset. The repertoires were released in a freely available public database meant as a resource for research on the immune response to SARS-CoV-2. The samples were drawn from two sources: the first 160 participants of the ongoing ImmuneRACE study, and fewer than 1,500 subjects contributed by 6 global collaborators. Nearly every sample came with metadata listing a de-identified subject ID, COVID-19 status, age in years and sex. HLA class I and class II types, where available, came from metadata supplied by the sample provider rather than from assay-based typing.

On the study overall, not on this receptor specifically: The amount of clinical and demographic metadata varied by source and participant and was provided uncurated.

The sequenced sample was peripheral blood. This sequence was found in a human donor with acute or convalescent COVID-19. The donor label of this sample is uncertain. The V gene is TRBV5-4 and the J gene is TRBJ1-2; tentative D gene TRBD1, with 6 bases matching. The nucleotides read TGTGCCAGCAGCCAACAGGGTCCGCTCTATGGCTACACCTTC. It is translated as CASSQQGPLYGYTF. Beyond the CDR3, the reference TRBV5-4 and TRBJ1-2 genes provide the residues; the full variable domain reads: ETGVTQSPTHLIKTRGQQVTLRCSSQSGHNTVSWYQQALGQGPQFIFQYYREEENGRGNFPPRFSGLQFPNYSSELNVNALELDDSALYLCASSQQGPLYGYTFGSGTRLTVV.